This TCR beta chain was found in a study of blood T cell repertoires in COVID-19 (TCRdb year 2020). With respect to the entire study: Collaborator samples came from the United States, Italy and Spain and covered acute and convalescent phases of COVID-19. The material from the prospective study consisted of cDNA or gDNA derived from T cells, B-cell-depleted T cells, or PBMCs. The dataset comprised deeply sampled blood TCRbeta repertoires from subjects exposed to, actively infected with, or recovered from COVID-19. The repertoires were released in a freely available public database meant as a resource for research on the immune response to SARS-CoV-2. Samples were obtained from the ongoing ImmuneRACE study (first 160 participants) and from over 1,000 subjects provided by 6 global collaborators. A de-identified subject ID, COVID-19 status, age in years and sex were almost always included in the sample metadata. Where available, HLA class I and class II types were obtained from metadata supplied by the sample provider rather than from assay-based typing. What the authors observed across the whole study: The amount of clinical and demographic metadata varied by source and participant and was provided uncurated.

The immunoSEQ Assay, a bias-controlled multiplex PCR, was used to amplify TCRbeta CDR3 regions from genomic DNA. In the paper's pipeline: Nucleated cell counts per sample were estimated from amplification of reference gene primers within the assay. To quantify the absolute abundance of each unique TCRbeta CDR3 rearrangement, sequence reads were collapsed and filtered. For each sample, productive Simpson clonality was calculated as the square root of Simpson's diversity index across productive rearrangements. In TCRdb, the immuneACCESS table is reduced to in-frame sequences with V and J assigned. These tables do not hold every clone; where another copy was compared, an unresolved V gene accounts for under half, and the others remain unexplained. For V, J and clone size, that table is used; D and trimming come from the DNA. Here the sample has 210,000 or so clones; roughly 80% occur a single time. The top ten clones comprise around 5.4% of the sample.

This clone was counted only a few times. What this receptor recognizes is not known. Base quality data are lacking; no much larger clone is found one base away. Whole blood was collected in K2EDTA tubes by collaborating institutions according to the institutions' own protocols. For TCRbeta analysis, collaborators shipped samples in one of three forms: frozen whole blood, isolated PBMCs, or DNA extracted from either of those sample types. The material sequenced was peripheral blood. The sequence came from a human donor in a cohort sampled during active COVID-19.

The CDR3 region has the sequence CASSPSGIHTDTQYF. The nucleotide sequence is TGTGCCAGCAGCCCAAGCGGTATCCACACAGATACGCAGTATTTT. The rearrangement combines TRBV7-2 with TRBJ2-3, and perhaps TRBD2 as D gene, on 5 matching bases. The CDR3 spans 15 residues, from the cysteine through the phenylalanine. Kept here is only the CDR3 DNA, which spans 45 bases and is read in frame from base 1. The junction carries 14 bases between V and J, which are trimmed by 5 bases and 2 bases respectively. The CDR1 and CDR2 encoded by the germline V gene are SGHTA and FQGNSA.